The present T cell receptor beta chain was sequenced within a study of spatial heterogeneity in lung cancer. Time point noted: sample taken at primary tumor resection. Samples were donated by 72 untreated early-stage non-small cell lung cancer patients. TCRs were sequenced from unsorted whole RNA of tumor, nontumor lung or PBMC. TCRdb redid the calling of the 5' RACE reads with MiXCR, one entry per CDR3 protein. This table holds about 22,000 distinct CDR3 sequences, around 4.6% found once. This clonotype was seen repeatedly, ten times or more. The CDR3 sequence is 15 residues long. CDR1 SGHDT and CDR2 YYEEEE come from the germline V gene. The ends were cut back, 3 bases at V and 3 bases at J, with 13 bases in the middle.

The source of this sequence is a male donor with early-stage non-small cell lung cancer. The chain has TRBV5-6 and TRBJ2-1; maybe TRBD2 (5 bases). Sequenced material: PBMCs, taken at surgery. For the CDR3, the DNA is TGTGCCAGCAGCTGGGGTTCCGGGAACTACAATGAGCAGTTCTTC. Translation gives CASSWGSGNYNEQFF.